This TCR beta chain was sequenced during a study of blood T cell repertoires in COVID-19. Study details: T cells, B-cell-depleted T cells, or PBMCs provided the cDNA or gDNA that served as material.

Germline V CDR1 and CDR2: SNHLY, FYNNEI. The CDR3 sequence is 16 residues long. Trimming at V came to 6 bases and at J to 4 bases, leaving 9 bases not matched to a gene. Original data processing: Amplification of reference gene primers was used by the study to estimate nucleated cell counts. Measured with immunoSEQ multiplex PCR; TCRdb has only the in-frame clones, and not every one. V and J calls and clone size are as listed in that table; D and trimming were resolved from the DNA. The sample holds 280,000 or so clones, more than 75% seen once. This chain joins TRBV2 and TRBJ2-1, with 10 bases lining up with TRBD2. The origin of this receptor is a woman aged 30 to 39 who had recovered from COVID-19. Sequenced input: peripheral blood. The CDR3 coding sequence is TGTGCCAGCAGACCTATTAGCGGGAGGACATACAATGAGCAGTTCTTC. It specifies CASRPISGRTYNEQFF. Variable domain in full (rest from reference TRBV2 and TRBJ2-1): EPEVTQTPSHQVTQMGQEVILRCVPISNHLYFYWYRQILGQKVEFLVSFYNNEISEKSEIFDDQFSVERPDGSNFTLKIRSTKLEDSAMYFCASRPISGRTYNEQFFGPGTRLTVL.